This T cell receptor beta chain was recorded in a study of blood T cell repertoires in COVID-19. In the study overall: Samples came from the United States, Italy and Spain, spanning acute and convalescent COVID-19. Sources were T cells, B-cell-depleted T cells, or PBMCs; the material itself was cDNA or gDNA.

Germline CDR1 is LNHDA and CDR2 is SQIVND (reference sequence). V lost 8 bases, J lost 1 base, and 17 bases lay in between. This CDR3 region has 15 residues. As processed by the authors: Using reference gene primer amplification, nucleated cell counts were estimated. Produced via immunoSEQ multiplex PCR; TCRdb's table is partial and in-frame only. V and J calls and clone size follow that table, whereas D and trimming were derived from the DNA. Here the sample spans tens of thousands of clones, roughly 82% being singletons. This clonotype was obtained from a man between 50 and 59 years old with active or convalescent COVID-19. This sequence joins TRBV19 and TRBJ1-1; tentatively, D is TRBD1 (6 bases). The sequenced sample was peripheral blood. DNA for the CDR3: TGTGCCAGTGCCCCAGGGGTACAGCCGAACACTGAAGCTTTCTTT. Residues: CASAPGVQPNTEAFF.